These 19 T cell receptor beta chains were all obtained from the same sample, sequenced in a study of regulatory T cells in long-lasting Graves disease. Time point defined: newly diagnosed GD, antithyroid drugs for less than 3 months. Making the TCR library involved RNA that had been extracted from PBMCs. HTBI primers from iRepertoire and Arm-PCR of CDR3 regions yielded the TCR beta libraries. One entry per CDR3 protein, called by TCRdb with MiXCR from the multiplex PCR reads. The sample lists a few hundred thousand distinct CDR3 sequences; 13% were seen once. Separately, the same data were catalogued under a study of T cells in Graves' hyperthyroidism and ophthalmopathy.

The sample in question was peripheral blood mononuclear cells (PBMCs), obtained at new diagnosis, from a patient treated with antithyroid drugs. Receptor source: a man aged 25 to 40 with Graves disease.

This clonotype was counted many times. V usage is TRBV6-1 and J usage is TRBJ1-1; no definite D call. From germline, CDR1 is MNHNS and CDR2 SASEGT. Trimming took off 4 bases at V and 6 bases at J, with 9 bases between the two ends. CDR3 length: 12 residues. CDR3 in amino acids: CASSGARAEAFF. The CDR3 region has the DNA TGTGCCAGCAGTGGGGCGAGGGCTGAAGCTTTCTTT.

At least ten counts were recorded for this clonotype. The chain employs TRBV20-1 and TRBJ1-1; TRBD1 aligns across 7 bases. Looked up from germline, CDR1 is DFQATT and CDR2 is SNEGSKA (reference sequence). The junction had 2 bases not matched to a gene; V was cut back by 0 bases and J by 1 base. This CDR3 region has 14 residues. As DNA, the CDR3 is TGCAGTGCTAGAGACCGACAGGGGAACACTGAAGCTTTCTTT. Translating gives CSARDRQGNTEAFF.

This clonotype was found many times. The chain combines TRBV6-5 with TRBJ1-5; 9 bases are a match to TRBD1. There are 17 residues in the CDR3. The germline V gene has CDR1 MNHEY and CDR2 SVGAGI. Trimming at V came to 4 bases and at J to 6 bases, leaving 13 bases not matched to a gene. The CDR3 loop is CASSSPRRTGVGQPQHF. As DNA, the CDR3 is TGTGCCAGCAGTTCCCCAAGGAGGACAGGGGTGGGTCAGCCCCAGCATTTT.

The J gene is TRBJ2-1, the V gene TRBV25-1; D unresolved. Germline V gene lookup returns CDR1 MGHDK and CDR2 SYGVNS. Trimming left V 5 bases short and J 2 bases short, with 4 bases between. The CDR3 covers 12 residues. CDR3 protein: CASSTAYNEQFF. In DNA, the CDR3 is TGTGCCAGCAGTACAGCCTACAATGAGCAGTTCTTC.

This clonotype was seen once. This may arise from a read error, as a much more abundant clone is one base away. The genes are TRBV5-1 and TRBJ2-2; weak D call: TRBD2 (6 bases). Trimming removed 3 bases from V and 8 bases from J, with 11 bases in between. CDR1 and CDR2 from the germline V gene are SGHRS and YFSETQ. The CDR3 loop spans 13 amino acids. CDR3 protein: CASSSTGRGELFF. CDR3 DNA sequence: TGCGCCAGCAGCTCGACGGGGAGGGGGGAGCTGTTTTTT.

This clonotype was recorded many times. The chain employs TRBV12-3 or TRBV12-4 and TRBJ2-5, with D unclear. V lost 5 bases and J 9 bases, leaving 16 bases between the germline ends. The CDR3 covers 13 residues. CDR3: CASSLSQTDAQYF. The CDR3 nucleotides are TGTGCCAGCAGTCTCAGCCAGACGGACGCCCAGTACTTC.

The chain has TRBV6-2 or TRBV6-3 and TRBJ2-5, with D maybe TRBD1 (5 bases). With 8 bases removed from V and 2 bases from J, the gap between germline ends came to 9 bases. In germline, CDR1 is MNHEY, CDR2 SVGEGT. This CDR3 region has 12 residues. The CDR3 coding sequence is TGTGCCAGCCGGCAGGGTCAAGAGACCCAGTACTTC. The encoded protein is CASRQGQETQYF.

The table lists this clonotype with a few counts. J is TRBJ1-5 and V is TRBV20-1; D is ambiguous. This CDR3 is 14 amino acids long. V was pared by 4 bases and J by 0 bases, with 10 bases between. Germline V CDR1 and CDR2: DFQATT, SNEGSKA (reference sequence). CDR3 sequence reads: CSAILPYSNQPQHF. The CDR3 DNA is TGCAGTGCTATTTTGCCGTATAGCAATCAGCCCCAGCATTTT.

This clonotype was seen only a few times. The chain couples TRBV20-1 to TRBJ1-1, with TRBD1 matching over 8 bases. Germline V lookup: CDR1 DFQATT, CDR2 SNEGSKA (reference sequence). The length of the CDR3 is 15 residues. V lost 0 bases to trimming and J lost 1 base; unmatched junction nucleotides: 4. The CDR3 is CSARDRGRGNTEAFF. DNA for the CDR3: TGCAGTGCTAGAGACAGGGGGCGAGGGAACACTGAAGCTTTCTTT.

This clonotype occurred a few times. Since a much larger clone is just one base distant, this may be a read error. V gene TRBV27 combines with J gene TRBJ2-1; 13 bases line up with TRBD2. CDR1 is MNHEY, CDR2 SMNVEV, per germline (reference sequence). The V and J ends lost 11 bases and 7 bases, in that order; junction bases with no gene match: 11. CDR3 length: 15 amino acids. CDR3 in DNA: TGTGCCGGCGGACTAGCGGGAGCTGGGGAAAATGAGCAGTTCTTC. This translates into CAGGLAGAGENEQFF.

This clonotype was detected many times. CDR3 residues: CSALLAREGDTQYF. Written as DNA, the CDR3 is TGCAGCGCCTTACTAGCGAGGGAGGGAGATACGCAGTATTTT. The chain combines TRBV29-1 with TRBJ2-3; 7 nucleotides align to TRBD2. Germline V lookup: CDR1 SQVTM, CDR2 ANQGSEA. This CDR3 has 14 residues. J lost 5 bases, V lost 7 bases, and 12 bases had no gene match.

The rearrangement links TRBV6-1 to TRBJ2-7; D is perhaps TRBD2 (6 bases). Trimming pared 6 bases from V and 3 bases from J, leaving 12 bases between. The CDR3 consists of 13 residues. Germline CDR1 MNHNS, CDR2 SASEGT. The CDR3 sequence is CASRRDSYYEQYF. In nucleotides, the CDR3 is TGTGCCAGCAGAAGGGACTCCTACTACGAGCAGTACTTC.

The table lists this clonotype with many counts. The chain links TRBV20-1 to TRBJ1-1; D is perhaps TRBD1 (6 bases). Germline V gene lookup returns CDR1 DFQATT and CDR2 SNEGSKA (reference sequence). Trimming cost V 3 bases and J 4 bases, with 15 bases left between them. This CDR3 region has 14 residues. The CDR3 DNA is TGCAGTGCTAGTGAACAGGGCGCGATCACTGAAGCTTTCTTT. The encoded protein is CSASEQGAITEAFF.

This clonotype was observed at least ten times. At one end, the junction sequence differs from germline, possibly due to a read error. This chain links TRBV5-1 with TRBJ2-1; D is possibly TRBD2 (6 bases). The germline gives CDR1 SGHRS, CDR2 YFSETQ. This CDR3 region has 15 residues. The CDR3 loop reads CASSLGSGSYNEQFF. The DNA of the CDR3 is TGTGCCAGCAGCTTAGGGAGCGGGTCCTACAATGAGCAGTTCTTC.

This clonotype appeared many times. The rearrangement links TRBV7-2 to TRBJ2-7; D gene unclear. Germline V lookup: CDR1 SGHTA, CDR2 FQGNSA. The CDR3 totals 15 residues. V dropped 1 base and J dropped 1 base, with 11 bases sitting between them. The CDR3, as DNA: TGTGCCAGCAGCTTAGGGTCTATCGGATCCTACGAGCAGTACTTC. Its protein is CASSLGSIGSYEQYF.

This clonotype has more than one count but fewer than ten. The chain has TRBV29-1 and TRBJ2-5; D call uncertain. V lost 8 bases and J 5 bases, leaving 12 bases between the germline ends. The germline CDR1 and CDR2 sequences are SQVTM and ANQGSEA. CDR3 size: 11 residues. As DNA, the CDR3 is TGCAGCTTACATCTGGGGGAGACCCAGTACTTC. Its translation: CSLHLGETQYF.

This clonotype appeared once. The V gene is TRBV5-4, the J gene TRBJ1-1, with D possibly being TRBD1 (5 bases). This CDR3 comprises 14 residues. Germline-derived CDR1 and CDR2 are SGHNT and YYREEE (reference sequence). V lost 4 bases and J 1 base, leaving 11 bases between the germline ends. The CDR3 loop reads CASSRIGQNTEAFF. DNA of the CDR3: TGTGCCAGCAGCCGTATTGGACAGAACACTGAAGCTTTCTTT.

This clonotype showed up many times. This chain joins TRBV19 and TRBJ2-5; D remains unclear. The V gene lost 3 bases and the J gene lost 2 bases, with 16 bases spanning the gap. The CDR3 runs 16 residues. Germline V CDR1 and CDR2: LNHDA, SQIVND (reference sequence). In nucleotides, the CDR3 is TGTGCCAGTAGTATCGGCGGCAGCTTCAAACAAGAGACCCAGTACTTC. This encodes CASSIGGSFKQETQYF.

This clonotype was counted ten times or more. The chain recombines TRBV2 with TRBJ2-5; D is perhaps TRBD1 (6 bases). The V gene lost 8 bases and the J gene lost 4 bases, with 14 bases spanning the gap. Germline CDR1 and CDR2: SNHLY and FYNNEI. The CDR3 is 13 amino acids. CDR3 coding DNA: TGTGCCAGCTCCAGGGGTTATGGAGAGACCCAGTACTTC. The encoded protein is CASSRGYGETQYF. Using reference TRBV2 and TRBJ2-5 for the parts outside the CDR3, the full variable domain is EPEVTQTPSHQVTQMGQEVILRCVPISNHLYFYWYRQILGQKVEFLVSFYNNEISEKSEIFDDQFSVERPDGSNFTLKIRSTKLEDSAMYFCASSRGYGETQYFGPGTRLLVL.